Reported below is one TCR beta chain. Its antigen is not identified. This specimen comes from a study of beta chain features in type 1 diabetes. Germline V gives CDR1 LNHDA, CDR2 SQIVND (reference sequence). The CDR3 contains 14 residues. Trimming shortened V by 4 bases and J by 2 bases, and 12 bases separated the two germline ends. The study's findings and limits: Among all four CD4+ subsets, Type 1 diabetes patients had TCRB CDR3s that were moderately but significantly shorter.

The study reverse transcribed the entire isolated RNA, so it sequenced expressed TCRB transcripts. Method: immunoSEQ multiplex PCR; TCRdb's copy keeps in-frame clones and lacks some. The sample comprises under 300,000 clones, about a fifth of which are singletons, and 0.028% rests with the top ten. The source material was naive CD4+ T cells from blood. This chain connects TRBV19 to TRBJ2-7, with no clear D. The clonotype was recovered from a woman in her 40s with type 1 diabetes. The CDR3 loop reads CASSSGGGTYEQYF. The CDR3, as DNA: TGTGCCAGTAGTAGTGGCGGCGGTACCTACGAGCAGTACTTC.